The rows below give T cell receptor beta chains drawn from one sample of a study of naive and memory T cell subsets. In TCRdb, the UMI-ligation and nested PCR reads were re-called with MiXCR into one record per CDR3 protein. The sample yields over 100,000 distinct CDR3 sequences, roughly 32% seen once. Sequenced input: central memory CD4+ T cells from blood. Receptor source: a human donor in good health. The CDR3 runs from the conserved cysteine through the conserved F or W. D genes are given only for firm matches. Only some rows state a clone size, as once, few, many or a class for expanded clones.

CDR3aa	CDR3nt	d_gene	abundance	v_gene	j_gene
CATSRGGTVSYEQYF	TGTGCCACCAGCAGAGGGGGGACAGTCTCCTACGAGCAGTACTTC	TRBD1	-	TRBV15	TRBJ2-7
CASQLKNLGTEAFF	TGTGCCAGCCAGCTTAAAAATCTCGGGACTGAAGCTTTCTTT	-	-	TRBV7-9	TRBJ1-1
CASSPRLTRLAYEQYF	TGTGCCAGCAGTCCCCGGTTAACCCGGCTTGCCTACGAGCAGTACTTC	-	-	TRBV6-5	TRBJ2-7
CSVVAYEQYF	TGCAGCGTTGTGGCCTACGAGCAGTACTTC	-	-	TRBV29-1	TRBJ2-7
CASSYGGPGTQYF	TGTGCCAGCAGCTATGGCGGCCCTGGGACGCAGTATTTT	-	-	TRBV4-2	TRBJ2-3
CASSLDGLAGPSYNEQFF	TGTGCCAGCAGCTTAGACGGACTAGCGGGTCCATCCTACAATGAGCAGTTCTTC	TRBD2	-	TRBV11-2	TRBJ2-1
CASSRPYDTQYF	TGTGCCAGCTCCCGGCCATATGATACGCAGTATTTT	-	-	TRBV27	TRBJ2-3
CASNFDSNQPQHF	TGTGCCAGCAATTTTGATAGCAATCAGCCCCAGCATTTT	-	-	TRBV2	TRBJ1-5
CASSPLLTRSSYEQYF	TGTGCCAGCAGCCCCCTACTAACCCGGAGCTCCTACGAGCAGTACTTC	-	few	TRBV11-1	TRBJ2-7
CASSVDRDPYTGELFF	TGTGCCAGCAGCGTGGACCGGGACCCTTACACCGGGGAGCTGTTTTTT	-	few	TRBV5-4	TRBJ2-2
CASSRSTDPGNTIYF	TGTGCCAGCAGTCGTAGTACAGATCCTGGAAACACCATATATTTT	-	-	TRBV6-4	TRBJ1-3
CASSRGPRANYGYTF	TGCGCCAGCAGCCGGGGGCCACGGGCTAACTATGGCTACACCTTC	-	once	TRBV4-1	TRBJ1-2
CASSLYRGMRETQYF	TGTGCCAGCAGCCTTTATCGCGGGATGAGGGAGACCCAGTACTTC	-	-	TRBV14	TRBJ2-5
CASSQTSGSLNEQFF	TGTGCCAGCAGCCAGACTAGCGGGAGTCTTAATGAGCAGTTCTTC	TRBD2	few	TRBV4-2	TRBJ2-1
CASSLKGIQYF	TGTGCCAGCAGTTTAAAGGGCATTCAGTACTTC	-	-	TRBV28	TRBJ2-4
CAISPTSGRDNEQFF	TGTGCCATCAGCCCAACTAGCGGGAGGGACAATGAGCAGTTCTTC	TRBD2	few	TRBV10-3	TRBJ2-1
CATSTRASEQQETQYF	TGTGCCACCAGCACGCGAGCTAGCGAGCAACAAGAGACCCAGTACTTC	-	-	TRBV15	TRBJ2-5
CASSLLTDQYF	TGTGCCAGCAGCTTATTGACAGATCAGTACTTC	-	-	TRBV7-9	TRBJ2-7
CASSPQPGRGRFF	TGTGCCAGCTCACCGCAGCCCGGAAGGGGTAGGTTCTTC	-	-	TRBV18	TRBJ2-1
CASSPYTDTQYF	TGTGCCAGCAGCCCTTACACAGATACGCAGTATTTT	-	many	TRBV11-2	TRBJ2-3
CASGSRSYEQYF	TGTGCCAGCGGTTCACGCTCCTACGAGCAGTACTTC	-	-	TRBV28	TRBJ2-7
CASSSAHRDGNEKLFF	TGTGCCAGCAGCTCCGCCCACCGGGACGGGAATGAAAAACTGTTTTTT	-	-	TRBV7-8	TRBJ1-4
CASSSREAVSPLHF	TGTGCCAGCAGTTCTAGGGAGGCGGTTTCACCCCTCCACTTT	-	-	TRBV12-3/TRBV12-4	TRBJ1-6
CASSVAGTNSYNEQFF	TGTGCCAGCAGCGTAGCCGGGACCAACTCCTACAATGAGCAGTTCTTC	-	-	TRBV9	TRBJ2-1
CASSFHRDRETQYF	TGTGCCAGCAGTTTTCATCGGGACCGAGAGACCCAGTACTTC	-	-	TRBV12-3/TRBV12-4	TRBJ2-5
CSAGDRGNIYGYTF	TGCAGTGCTGGAGACAGGGGAAACATCTATGGCTACACCTTC	TRBD1	-	TRBV20-1	TRBJ1-2